Each of the 20 T cell receptor beta chains below was sequenced from the same sample in a study of T cells in Graves' hyperthyroidism and ophthalmopathy. TCR beta CDR3 regions were amplified from RNA. An initial round of RT-PCR targeting the TCR CDR3 relied on the HTBI primer set. Using its own MiXCR run on the multiplex PCR reads, TCRdb lists one record per CDR3 protein. This sample carries hundreds of thousands of distinct CDR3 sequences, roughly an eighth of them seen once, and the ten largest clones take 9.2%. What was sequenced was blood. These receptors were collected from a woman younger than 30 with Graves' hyperthyroidism.

About this clonotype itself: A clone one base away is much larger, so this may be a read error. The CDR3: CVSSLSVRGHTGELFF. The CDR3 region has the DNA TGTGTCAGCAGTTTATCGGTCAGGGGTCACACCGGGGAGCTGTTTTTT. V usage is TRBV27 and J usage is TRBJ2-2; D perhaps matches TRBD1 (6 bases). The CDR3 has 16 residues. Germline CDR1 MNHEY, CDR2 SMNVEV (reference sequence).

This clonotype has at least ten counts. The gene calls are TRBV6-2 or TRBV6-3 and TRBJ1-5, with TRBD1 matching over 8 bases. The CDR3 is made up of 13 amino acids. Germline CDR1 is MNHEY and CDR2 is SVGEGT. V lost 8 bases, J lost 7 bases, and 7 bases stayed unmatched. The CDR3 loop reads CASETGGGQPQHF. The CDR3 DNA sequence: TGTGCCAGCGAAACAGGGGGAGGACAGCCCCAGCATTTT.

This clonotype was seen at least ten times. V and J are TRBV6-1 and TRBJ1-1; D ambiguous. With 5 bases removed from V and 4 bases from J, the gap between germline ends came to 11 bases. CDR3 length equals 13 residues. Germline CDR1 is MNHNS and CDR2 is SASEGT. The chain's CDR3 is CASSSLRSTEAFF. CDR3 nucleotides: TGTGCCAGCAGTTCCCTCCGGAGCACTGAAGCTTTCTTT.

This sequence joins TRBV25-1 and TRBJ1-2; D unresolved. The CDR3 length is 16 residues. CDR1 is MGHDK and CDR2 is SYGVNS in the germline V gene. Trimming shortened V by 7 bases and J by 7 bases, and 25 bases separated the two germline ends. CDR3 sequence: CASNGSKRARWSGYTF. The CDR3 DNA reads TGTGCCAGCAACGGGAGTAAACGCGCACGATGGTCTGGCTACACCTTC.

This clonotype was recorded many times. CDR3 bases: TGTGCCAGCAGTTATGACAGGGCCTTCGGCTACACCTTC. It translates to CASSYDRAFGYTF. The genes are TRBV12-3 or TRBV12-4 and TRBJ1-2, with 7 positions matching TRBD1. The CDR3 covers 13 residues. The trim removed 4 bases at V and 8 bases at J, leaving 7 bases unmatched.

The rearrangement links TRBV6-1 to TRBJ1-1; 9 nucleotides match TRBD1. The CDR3 runs to 13 residues. V shed 10 bases and J 8 bases; nucleotides not matched to a gene: 11. Germline values: CDR1 MNHNS, CDR2 SASEGT. CDR3 sequence reads: CATETGGGREAFF. DNA for the CDR3: TGTGCCACCGAGACAGGGGGGGGGCGAGAAGCTTTCTTT.

This clonotype was detected many times. V usage is TRBV6-1 and J usage is TRBJ1-5; D is uncertain. This CDR3 spans 14 amino acids. Per germline, CDR1 MNHNS and CDR2 SASEGT. V lost 10 bases and J lost 2, with 15 bases in between. CDR3 amino acids: CATEPPRGNQPQHF. The CDR3 bases are TGTGCCACTGAACCTCCAAGGGGCAATCAGCCCCAGCATTTT.

This clonotype was recorded many times. The chain uses TRBV2 and TRBJ2-1; maybe TRBD2 (5 bases). V was clipped by 8 bases and J by 9 bases, with 17 bases between them. The CDR3 runs 13 residues. CDR1 is SNHLY and CDR2 is FYNNEI in the germline V gene. The CDR3 loop reads CASGDSEGGEQFF. The CDR3 DNA is TGTGCCAGCGGAGACTCCGAGGGTGGTGAGCAGTTCTTC. Complete variable domain (other parts from reference TRBV2 and TRBJ2-1): EPEVTQTPSHQVTQMGQEVILRCVPISNHLYFYWYRQILGQKVEFLVSFYNNEISEKSEIFDDQFSVERPDGSNFTLKIRSTKLEDSAMYFCASGDSEGGEQFFGPGTRLTVL.

This clonotype was picked up a small number of times. This chain uses TRBV2 with TRBJ2-4; D not resolved. Per germline, CDR1 SNHLY and CDR2 FYNNEI. This CDR3 is 16 amino acids long. The ends were cut back, 5 bases at V and 0 bases at J, with 14 bases in the middle. The DNA of the CDR3 is TGTGCCAGCAGTTTCCGGTGGAGCCTAGCCAAAAACATTCAGTACTTC. This codes for CASSFRWSLAKNIQYF.

This chain links TRBV7-9 with TRBJ1-1, with TRBD1 matching 7 bases. The CDR3 is 18 residues long. Trimming at V came to 4 bases and at J to 0 bases, leaving 14 bases not matched to a gene. Germline V gene lookup returns CDR1 SEHNR and CDR2 FQNEAQ (reference sequence). CDR3 amino acids: CASSSYRDRISLNTEAFF. CDR3 sequence (DNA): TGTGCCAGCAGCTCGTACCGGGACAGAATATCATTGAACACTGAAGCTTTCTTT.

This clonotype was observed many times. This chain links TRBV28 with TRBJ2-7, with D perhaps matching TRBD1 or TRBD2 (7 bases each). The CDR3 contains 16 residues. CDR1 is MDHEN, CDR2 SYDVKM, per germline. Deletions cut 8 bases from V and 5 bases from J, with 25 bases between. Written as DNA, the CDR3 is TGTGCCAGCGTCGCCGGAGCACAGGGGAGGGGCGACGAGCAGTACTTC. Protein: CASVAGAQGRGDEQYF. Combining the CDR3 with reference TRBV28 and TRBJ2-7 gives the whole variable domain DVKVTQSSRYLVKRTGEKVFLECVQDMDHENMFWYRQDPGLGLRLIYFSYDVKMKEKGDIPEGYSVSREKKERFSLILESASTNQTSMYLCASVAGAQGRGDEQYFGPGTRLTVT.

This clonotype was seen many times. The chain carries TRBV4-3 and TRBJ1-5; D not certain. The CDR3 sequence is 16 residues long. Trimming took off 3 bases at V and 5 bases at J, with 17 bases between the two ends. Germline CDR1 LGHNA, CDR2 YSLEER. CDR3 protein: CASSHDWGGIDQPQHF. Here the CDR3 DNA reads TGCGCCAGCAGCCACGATTGGGGAGGGATCGATCAGCCCCAGCATTTT.

This clonotype has a count of ten or more. The chain joins TRBV9 to TRBJ2-7; 11 positions match TRBD2. The CDR3 extends over 14 amino acids. The germline gives CDR1 SGDLS, CDR2 YYNGEE. J was trimmed by 6 bases and V by 0 bases; bases with no gene match: 2. The CDR3 nucleotides read TGTGCCAGCAGCGTAGCCCTAGCGGGGGGCGAGCAGTACTTC. Translated, it gives CASSVALAGGEQYF.

This clonotype came up a few times. This rearrangement joins TRBV28 to TRBJ2-2; perhaps TRBD2 as D (5 bases). CDR1 and CDR2 (germline): MDHEN, SYDVKM. V dropped 11 bases and J dropped 4 bases, with 11 bases sitting between them. The CDR3 has 12 amino acids. CDR3 in DNA: TGTGCCGTACGGGGAATCACCGGGGAGCTGTTTTTT. It is translated as CAVRGITGELFF.

Worth noting for this clonotype: A junction end diverges from the germline sequence, so it may reflect a read error. This CDR3 is CASSLSYNEQLF. CDR3 nucleotides: TGTGCCAGCAGCCTCTCCTACAATGAGCAGCTCTTC. The gene calls are TRBV3-1 and TRBJ2-1; D is uncertain. Germline loops: CDR1 LGHDT, CDR2 YNNKEL (reference sequence). CDR3 length: 12 residues.

This clonotype was observed once. The V call is TRBV6-1, the J call TRBJ1-4; D is perhaps TRBD1 (5 bases). Germline CDR1 reads MNHNS; CDR2 reads SASEGT. The CDR3 covers 13 residues. V was trimmed by 7 bases and J by 8 bases, leaving 14 bases between them. CDR3 region: CASTQMGGEKLFF. The CDR3 nucleotides are TGTGCCAGCACCCAGATGGGGGGAGAAAAACTGTTTTTT.

In its sample, this clonotype was seen many times. The genes are TRBV20-1 and TRBJ1-2, with no clear D. This CDR3 comprises 11 residues. Germline lookup yields CDR1 DFQATT and CDR2 SNEGSKA (reference sequence). Trimming shortened V by 0 bases and J by 4 bases, and 3 bases separated the two germline ends. CDR3 sequence reads: CSARDSYGYTF. The CDR3, as DNA: TGCAGTGCTAGAGACAGCTATGGCTACACCTTC.

This chain connects TRBV7-6 to TRBJ2-7, with D maybe TRBD2 (5 bases). Germline values: CDR1 SGHVS, CDR2 FNYEAQ. Trimming left V 1 base short and J 4 bases short, with 14 bases between. The CDR3 length is 15 residues. This CDR3 is CASSLDGSVIYEQYF. The CDR3 DNA reads TGTGCCAGCAGCTTAGACGGTAGCGTGATTTACGAGCAGTACTTC. The whole variable domain, filled in from reference TRBV7-6 and TRBJ2-7, reads GAGVSQSPRYKVTKRGQDVALRCDPISGHVSLYWYRQALGQGPEFLTYFNYEAQQDKSGLPNDRFSAERPEGSISTLTIQRTEQRDSAMYRCASSLDGSVIYEQYFGPGTRLTVT.

This clonotype has more than one count but fewer than ten. An end of the junction differs from the germline gene, which may be a read error. V is TRBV2 and J is TRBJ2-2; D possibly corresponds to TRBD1 (6 bases). The length of the CDR3 is 13 residues. Germline V CDR1 and CDR2: SNHLY, FYNNEI. This CDR3 is CASSIVGGVELLF. The DNA of the CDR3 is TGTGCCAGCAGTATCGTAGGGGGAGTGGAGCTGCTTTTT.

This clonotype was counted many times. The chain carries TRBV18 and TRBJ2-7; D could derive from TRBD1 or TRBD2 (5 bases each). CDR1 and CDR2 from the germline V gene are KGHSH and LQKENI. This CDR3 region has 16 residues. With 3 bases removed from V and 6 bases from J, the gap between germline ends came to 21 bases. The CDR3 region is CASSPDPGTVASEQYF. The CDR3 DNA follows: TGTGCCAGCTCACCCGACCCAGGGACGGTAGCCTCCGAGCAGTACTTC. The variable domain in full, completed from reference TRBV18 and TRBJ2-7, reads NAGVMQNPRHLVRRRGQEARLRCSPMKGHSHVYWYRQLPEEGLKFMVYLQKENIIDESGMPKERFSAEFPKEGPSILRIQQVVRGDSAAYFCASSPDPGTVASEQYFGPGTRLTVT.